Here is one T cell receptor (beta chain) with its context. Its target is not known. The sample originates from a study of T cells after yellow fever vaccination. As for the study in general: SMART-Seq v4 Ultra Low Input served to prepare low-cell-number fractions. The study's findings and limits: Contaminating bulk clonotypes could be abundant in FACS-sorted repertoires. Re-detected after boosting: most primary clones, around 96% of CD4 and less than 90% of CD8.

A process of 5'RACE template switching, which added a universal primer site and UMIs, was used to make TCR cDNA. TCRdb reprocessed the 5' RACE reads via MiXCR and lists one record per CDR3 protein. The table lists approximately 300,000 distinct CDR3 sequences, approximately 13% of them singletons. This CDR3 is 15 amino acids long. Germline-derived CDR1 and CDR2 are DFQATT and SNEGSKA (reference sequence). V was pared by 0 bases and J by 5 bases, with 7 bases of the junction left unmatched. Sequencing used CD4+ T cells sorted from PBMCs, obtained 45 days after the yellow fever booster vaccination. The TCR comes from a man aged 25 to 40 who received the YFV17D yellow fever vaccine. The V and J genes are TRBV20-1 and TRBJ1-1, with TRBD1 matching over 9 bases. The CDR3 DNA follows: TGCAGTGCTAGAGAGGGACAGGGAGGTGGGACTGAAGCTTTCTTT. Translated, it gives CSAREGQGGGTEAFF.